This T cell receptor beta chain appears in the sequencing data of a study of tumor-infiltrating lymphocytes in localized non-small cell lung cancer. This clone was found once. The repertoire was sequenced with immunoSEQ multiplex PCR; TCRdb's copy has only in-frame clones and lacks some. The profile shows roughly 12,000 clones, just over 85% of them singletons. Sequencing input: uninvolved lung tissue not adjacent to the tumor. The source of this sequence is a human donor with non-small cell lung cancer.

The CDR3 spells CASSVTSFNEQFF. For the CDR3, the DNA is TGTGCCAGCAGCGTTACTAGCTTCAATGAGCAGTTCTTC. The chain couples TRBV9 to TRBJ2-1; perhaps TRBD2 as D (6 bases). The V gene's germline CDR1 is SGDLS and CDR2 YYNGEE. The CDR3 spans 13 residues. V was shortened by 2 bases and J by 6 bases, with 9 bases between the two germline ends.